The 8 T cell receptor beta chains reported below all come from one sample, sequenced in a study of shared clonotypes between healthy human individuals. Using immunoSEQ multiplex PCR, the repertoire was profiled, and TCRdb retains in-frame clones only, with some absent. The top ten clones hold under 0.15% of a sample with around 2,000,000 clones, approximately 95% of them seen once. Sequences were obtained from naive CD4+ T cells sorted from blood. Subset described: CD45RA+ positively selected. The origin of the receptors is a man aged 18 to 30 in good health.

The rearrangement links TRBV11-1 to TRBJ2-7; the D gene is possibly TRBD1 (6 bases). This CDR3 spans 14 amino acids. Trimming pared 5 bases from V and 6 bases from J, leaving 17 bases between. Germline CDR1 and CDR2: SGHAT and FQDESV (reference sequence). The CDR3 nucleotides read TGTGCCAGCAGCCTACAGGGCCCTCAAGGCGAGCAGTACTTC. This sequence encodes CASSLQGPQGEQYF.

V and J are TRBV2 and TRBJ1-6, with 7 bases matching TRBD1. The CDR3 spans 14 residues. From germline, CDR1 is SNHLY and CDR2 FYNNEI. With 5 bases clipped from V and 6 bases from J, the junction kept 4 bases outside the gene matches. CDR3 sequence (DNA): TGTGCCAGCAGTCCGGGACAGACTAATTCACCCCTCCACTTT. As protein: CASSPGQTNSPLHF.

This chain joins TRBV14 and TRBJ2-1; the D gene is possibly TRBD1 (6 bases). The length of the CDR3 is 15 residues. V was pared by 0 bases and J by 2 bases, with 8 bases between. The germline CDR1 and CDR2 sequences are SGHDN and FVKESK. The CDR3 sequence is CASSQERTAYNEQFF. The CDR3 DNA is TGTGCCAGCAGCCAAGAGAGGACAGCCTACAATGAGCAGTTCTTC.

The gene calls are TRBV7-9 and TRBJ2-3; TRBD2 agrees at 12 bases. Germline values: CDR1 SEHNR, CDR2 FQNEAQ (reference sequence). Losses at the gene ends were 6 bases for V and 6 bases for J; bases not matched to a gene: 4. CDR3 length equals 14 residues. This CDR3 reads CASSRTSGRDTQYF. CDR3 DNA: TGTGCCAGCAGTCGTACTAGCGGGAGGGATACGCAGTATTTT.

The chain employs TRBV5-5 and TRBJ2-1; the D gene could be TRBD1 or TRBD2 (6 bases each). Looked up from germline, CDR1 is SGHKS and CDR2 is YYEKEE (reference sequence). The CDR3 is 15 residues long. The V and J ends lost 4 bases and 4 bases respectively, with 15 bases between them. The CDR3 DNA reads as TGTGCCAGCAGCACTGGGCCGGGGGCATACAATGAGCAGTTCTTC. This translates into CASSTGPGAYNEQFF.

The V call is TRBV12-1, the J call TRBJ2-7. TRBV12-1 is designated a pseudogene. This CDR3 has 12 amino acids. CDR3 in DNA: TGTGCCAGCAGCTCTGCGGGACACGAGCAGTACTTC. Amino acid sequence: CASSSAGHEQYF.

The V call is TRBV6-6, the J call TRBJ2-7; 9 nucleotides align to TRBD1. Germline lookup yields CDR1 MNHNY and CDR2 SVGAGI (reference sequence). Unmatched junction bases numbered 6, after V lost 2 bases and J lost 7 bases. The CDR3 has 14 residues. This chain's CDR3 is CASSYGQGSGEQYF. As DNA, the CDR3 is TGTGCCAGCAGTTACGGACAGGGGAGTGGAGAGCAGTACTTC.

Regarding this clone: The identical CDR3 is also encoded by other nucleotide sequences in the sample. The V call is TRBV10-3, the J call TRBJ2-3, with D unresolved. Germline assignment: CDR1 ENHRY and CDR2 SYGVKD. Trimming shortened V by 6 bases and J by 2 bases, and 3 bases separated the two germline ends. The CDR3 spans 11 residues. The DNA for the CDR3 is TGTGCCATCAGGTCCACAGATACGCAGTATTTT. The encoded protein is CAIRSTDTQYF.